This T cell receptor beta chain was identified during a study of T cells expressing NK-cell markers. As to this clonotype: Its antigen is unidentified.

TCRdb reprocessed the 5' RACE reads and stores each CDR3 protein as one record, lacking DNA. The sample's table shows approximately 150,000 distinct CDR3 sequences. Germline-derived CDR1 and CDR2 are SGHAT and FQNNGV. The CDR3 extends over 15 amino acids. Study results and limitations: Of CD8+ T cells, about 1.0-8% belonged to dominant NKG2C+ clonotypes in roughly six donors.

The clonotype originates from a man between 18 and 35 years old in good health. This chain uses TRBV11-2 with TRBJ2-1; the D gene TCRdb calls, TRBD2, cannot be checked with no DNA. Sequenced material: blood T cells: a sorted CD56 or NKG2C T cell subset, CD4+ or CD8+ T cells, or bulk PBMC T cells (not recorded which). CDR3 loop: CASSGSGRSYNEQFF.